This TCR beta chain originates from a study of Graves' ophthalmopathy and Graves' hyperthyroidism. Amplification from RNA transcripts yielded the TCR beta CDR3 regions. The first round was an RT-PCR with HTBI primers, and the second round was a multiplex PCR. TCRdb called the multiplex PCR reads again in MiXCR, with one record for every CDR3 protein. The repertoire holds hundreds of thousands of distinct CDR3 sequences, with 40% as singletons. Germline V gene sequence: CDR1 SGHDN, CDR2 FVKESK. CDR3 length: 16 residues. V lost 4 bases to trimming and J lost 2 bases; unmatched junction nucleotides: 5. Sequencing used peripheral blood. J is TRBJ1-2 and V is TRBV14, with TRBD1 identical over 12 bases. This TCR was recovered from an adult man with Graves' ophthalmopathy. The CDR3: CASSPRGQGANYGYTF. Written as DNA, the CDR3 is TGTGCCAGCAGCCCCCGGGGACAGGGGGCGAACTATGGCTACACCTTC.